The 29 T cell receptor beta chains listed next were all sequenced from one sample in a study of blood T cell repertoires in COVID-19. Data came from immunoSEQ multiplex PCR; TCRdb stores just in-frame clones and leaves some out. The repertoire includes about 74,000 clones, over 70% of them detected once, and 21% sits in the top ten. Sequencing was done on a sample of peripheral blood. The receptor set was obtained from a man aged 65-85 years with acute or convalescent COVID-19.

V gene TRBV12-3 or TRBV12-4 combines with J gene TRBJ2-1; the D is unclear. The CDR3 length is 11 residues. The V and J ends lost 6 bases and 8 bases respectively, with 8 bases between them. In DNA, the CDR3 is TGTGCCAGCAGGCCGCGCGATGAGCAGTTCTTC. Residues: CASRPRDEQFF.

This clone was seen a few times. The V and J genes are TRBV18 and TRBJ2-1; 15 nucleotides match TRBD2. After removal of 6 bases from V and 8 bases from J, the junction contained 2 bases not matched to a gene. Germline V gene sequence: CDR1 KGHSH, CDR2 LQKENI. This CDR3 contains 14 residues. CDR3 DNA sequence: TGTGCCAGCTCTCGGACTAGCGGGAGGGATGAGCAGTTCTTC. It encodes CASSRTSGRDEQFF.

This clone was counted a single time. This chain links TRBV27 with TRBJ2-1; 16 bases map to TRBD2. Trimming took 5 bases from V and 8 from J; bases not matched to a gene: 6. This CDR3 is 16 amino acids long. Germline V lookup: CDR1 MNHEY, CDR2 SMNVEV (reference sequence). Here the CDR3 DNA reads TGTGCCAGCAGTCCCGCGGGACTAGCGGGGGGGGATGAGCAGTTCTTC. Translated, it gives CASSPAGLAGGDEQFF.

The chain combines TRBV3-1 (or the pseudogene TRBV3-2) with TRBJ2-1, with 7 bases identical to TRBD1. V lost 1 base, J lost 7 bases, and 7 bases stayed unmatched. In germline, CDR1 is LGHDT, CDR2 YNNKEL (reference sequence). There are 15 residues in the CDR3. CDR3 protein: CASSQGDRAGNEQFF. The CDR3 DNA follows: TGTGCCAGCAGCCAAGGAGACAGGGCCGGGAATGAGCAGTTCTTC.

The V and J genes are TRBV29-1 and TRBJ2-5; TRBD1 might be the D (5 bases). The V end lost 2 bases, the J end lost 5 bases, and 12 bases lay between the germline ends. Germline CDR1 SQVTM, CDR2 ANQGSEA. CDR3 size: 13 residues. The CDR3 reads CSVEKGAGETQYF. CDR3 coding DNA: TGCAGCGTTGAAAAAGGGGCAGGGGAGACCCAGTACTTC.

CDR3 sequence: CASSYEVTGEWNTEAFF. In DNA, the CDR3 is TGTGCCAGCAGTTACGAGGTTACAGGGGAGTGGAACACTGAAGCTTTCTTT. This sequence joins TRBV6-2 or TRBV6-3 and TRBJ1-1; 7 bases line up with TRBD1. Germline V gene data show CDR1 as MNHEY and CDR2 as SVGEGT. CDR3 length: 17 residues. V lost 2 bases to trimming and J lost 1 base; unmatched junction nucleotides: 10.

The chain carries TRBV28 and TRBJ2-1; 14 nucleotides line up with TRBD2. V was pared by 2 bases and J by 8 bases, with 2 bases of the junction left unmatched. There are 15 residues in the CDR3. CDR1 MDHEN and CDR2 SYDVKM come from the germline V gene. Here the CDR3 reads CASSLGTSGRDEQFF. CDR3 bases: TGTGCCAGCAGTTTAGGGACTAGCGGGAGAGATGAGCAGTTCTTC.

Of note for this clone: Because it lacks the conserved phenylalanine or tryptophan at the end, this CDR3 is likely a read error. This CDR3 is CAIQGPDLNTEAFL. Here the CDR3 DNA reads TGTGCCATCCAGGGCCCAGATTTGAACACTGAAGCTTTCCTT. J is TRBJ1-1 and V is TRBV10-3; maybe TRBD1 (5 bases). Germline lookup yields CDR1 ENHRY and CDR2 SYGVKD. CDR3 size: 14 residues. V dropped 8 bases and J dropped 0 bases, with 13 bases sitting between them.

This clone came up a few times. The gene calls are TRBV11-2 and TRBJ1-1; a possible D gene is TRBD1 (6 bases). The V end lost 5 bases, the J end lost 4 bases, and 14 bases lay between the germline ends. CDR1 is SGHAT, CDR2 FQNNGV, per germline. CDR3 length: 14 amino acids. CDR3 nucleotides: TGTGCCAGCAGCGTACAGGGAGGGGGCACTGAAGCTTTCTTT. Translation: CASSVQGGGTEAFF.

A single count supports this clone. V gene TRBV6-1 combines with J gene TRBJ2-7, with 11 positions matching TRBD1. The CDR3 covers 15 residues. CDR1 MNHNS and CDR2 SASEGT come from the germline V gene. V gave up 0 bases and J gave up 7 bases; unmatched junction bases: 5. The CDR3 reads CASSEAGTGGREQYF. In DNA form, the CDR3 reads TGTGCCAGCAGTGAAGCAGGGACAGGGGGGCGGGAGCAGTACTTC.

This clone was seen only once. J is TRBJ2-7 and V is TRBV18; 7 bases align to TRBD1. This CDR3 is built from 15 residues. Trimming removed 5 bases from V and 2 bases from J; junction bases left unmatched: 9. Per germline, CDR1 KGHSH and CDR2 LQKENI. The CDR3 DNA follows: TGTGCCAGCTCAAAGGACAGGCTTAATCCCTACGAGCAGTACTTC. The encoded protein is CASSKDRLNPYEQYF.

This clone was seen more than once but under ten times. The V and J genes are TRBV5-8 and TRBJ1-1; 8 nucleotides match TRBD1. The germline CDR1 and CDR2 sequences are SGHTS and YDEGEE. After removal of 0 bases from V and 0 bases from J, the junction contained 4 bases not matched to a gene. The CDR3 is 16 residues long. The DNA of the CDR3 is TGTGCCAGCAGCTTGGGGCCGACAGGGGTGAACACTGAAGCTTTCTTT. This sequence encodes CASSLGPTGVNTEAFF.

As to this clone: In the same sample, other DNA sequences code for this CDR3. The chain combines TRBV10-3 with TRBJ1-5; TRBD1 agrees at 7 bases. With 0 bases clipped from V and 4 bases from J, the junction kept 0 bases outside the gene matches. Germline CDR1 is ENHRY and CDR2 is SYGVKD. This CDR3 comprises 14 residues. The CDR3 nucleotides are TGTGCCATCAGTGAGTCGACAGGGAATCAGCCCCAGCATTTT. It encodes CAISESTGNQPQHF.

This clone occurred once. This chain uses TRBV5-1 with TRBJ2-2, with D tentatively TRBD2 (6 bases). CDR3 length: 13 amino acids. Germline CDR1 reads SGHRS; CDR2 reads YFSETQ. Trimming shortened V by 5 bases and J by 4 bases, and 9 bases separated the two germline ends. As DNA, the CDR3 is TGCGCCAGCAGTTGGGGAGGCACCGGGGAGCTGTTTTTT. This gives the protein CASSWGGTGELFF.

The chain couples TRBV6-5 to TRBJ2-1, with a tentative D call TRBD1 (7 bases). From germline, CDR1 is MNHEY and CDR2 SVGAGI. CDR3 length: 12 amino acids. Trimming pared 6 bases from V and 9 bases from J, leaving 12 bases between. The CDR3 here is CASRNRGGEQFF. The DNA for the CDR3 is TGTGCCAGCAGAAACAGGGGAGGTGAGCAGTTCTTC.

The chain uses TRBV21-1 and TRBJ1-5. TRBV21-1 is marked as a pseudogene. This CDR3 spans 17 amino acids. CDR3 protein: CASSKRIRGESNQPQHF. The CDR3 DNA reads as TGTGCCAGCAGCAAACGAATCCGGGGAGAAAGCAATCAGCCCCAGCATTTT.

The rearrangement uses TRBV3-1 (or the pseudogene TRBV3-2) and TRBJ2-1; D is possibly TRBD1 (5 bases). The CDR3 has 13 residues. Germline V gene data show CDR1 as LGHDT and CDR2 as YNNKEL (reference sequence). V lost 1 base, J lost 6 bases, and 7 bases lay in between. The CDR3 loop is CASSQGGGNEQFF. CDR3 bases: TGTGCCAGCAGCCAAGGGGGCGGCAATGAGCAGTTCTTC.

This clone was observed a few times. The genes are TRBV9 and TRBJ2-7; 7 nucleotides line up with TRBD2. The germline CDR1 and CDR2 sequences are SGDLS and YYNGEE. V lost 4 bases to trimming and J lost 3 bases; unmatched junction nucleotides: 13. The CDR3 extends over 16 amino acids. The CDR3 sequence: CASSSSVGGTLYEQYF. CDR3 bases: TGTGCCAGCAGCTCCTCGGTGGGAGGGACCCTCTACGAGCAGTACTTC.

The rearrangement links TRBV13 to TRBJ2-7; weak D call: TRBD2 (7 bases). With 5 bases removed from V and 5 bases from J, the gap between germline ends came to 16 bases. The length of the CDR3 is 14 residues. Germline V CDR1 and CDR2: PRHDT, FYEKMQ (reference sequence). CDR3 loop: CASSTGTKVHEQYF. CDR3 coding DNA: TGTGCCAGCAGCACAGGGACTAAAGTGCACGAGCAGTACTTC.

V gene TRBV21-1 combines with J gene TRBJ2-3; the DNA was not compared with TRBD2, the D call given in the table. TRBV21-1 is a known pseudogene. The CDR3 consists of 14 residues. CDR3 protein: CASSTSGSTDTQYF. The CDR3 nucleotides read TGTGCCAGCAGCACTAGCGGTAGCACAGATACGCAGTATTTT.

This clone was picked up a small number of times. The chain couples TRBV2 to TRBJ1-2; D is possibly TRBD1 (6 bases). The CDR3 is made up of 13 amino acids. Looked up from germline, CDR1 is SNHLY and CDR2 is FYNNEI. V lost 1 base, J lost 5 bases, and 8 bases lay in between. The CDR3 DNA reads as TGTGCCAGCAGTGAAGACAGGGCATATGGCTACACCTTC. As protein: CASSEDRAYGYTF. The variable domain in full, completed from reference TRBV2 and TRBJ1-2, reads EPEVTQTPSHQVTQMGQEVILRCVPISNHLYFYWYRQILGQKVEFLVSFYNNEISEKSEIFDDQFSVERPDGSNFTLKIRSTKLEDSAMYFCASSEDRAYGYTFGSGTRLTVV.

This clone turned up a few times. This sequence joins TRBV6-6 and TRBJ2-7; 10 bases match TRBD2. The CDR3 sequence is 15 residues long. Germline CDR1 reads MNHNY; CDR2 reads SVGAGI (reference sequence). The V segment lost 4 bases and the J segment 0 bases; nucleotides outside the gene matches: 3. CDR3 in DNA: TGTGCCAGCAGTTTACTAGCGGGGATCTCCTACGAGCAGTACTTC. This encodes CASSLLAGISYEQYF.

This clone showed up just once. In nucleotides, the CDR3 is TGTGCCAGCAGTTTCCGGGGGTACACCTACGAGCAGTACTTC. Protein product: CASSFRGYTYEQYF. This rearrangement joins TRBV27 to TRBJ2-7; D possibly corresponds to TRBD2 (6 bases). V lost 3 bases and J 2 bases, leaving 11 bases between the germline ends. CDR1 is MNHEY, CDR2 SMNVEV, per germline (reference sequence). The CDR3 runs to 14 residues.

The chain uses TRBV29-1 and TRBJ1-5, with D possibly being TRBD1 (6 bases). V lost 7 bases to trimming and J lost 3 bases, with 28 bases between them. CDR1 and CDR2 from the germline V gene are SQVTM and ANQGSEA. This CDR3 has 18 amino acids. The CDR3 region is CSAPDLIQGIRSNQPQHF. The CDR3 bases are TGCAGCGCCCCGGACCTTATACAGGGAATAAGATCCAATCAGCCCCAGCATTTT.

V and J are TRBV14 and TRBJ2-1, with D unresolved. The germline V and J ends were trimmed by 0 bases and 0 bases, with 9 bases remaining between them. This CDR3 has 16 residues. Germline V gene data show CDR1 as SGHDN and CDR2 as FVKESK. In DNA, the CDR3 is TGTGCCAGCAGCCAAGATCTCGCGAGCTCCTACAATGAGCAGTTCTTC. Translation: CASSQDLASSYNEQFF.

V usage is TRBV11-3 and J usage is TRBJ2-5; D uncertain. CDR1 SGHNT and CDR2 YENEEA come from the germline V gene. Trimming took off 5 bases at V and 2 bases at J, with 12 bases between the two ends. This CDR3 has 14 residues. For the CDR3, the DNA is TGTGCCAGCAGCAAACTCGAGGATCAAGAGACCCAGTACTTC. Translated, it gives CASSKLEDQETQYF.

The chain has TRBV14 and TRBJ1-3; D might be TRBD1 (5 bases). The length of the CDR3 is 13 residues. Trimming removed 8 bases from V and 7 bases from J, with 15 bases in between. CDR1 and CDR2 from the germline V gene are SGHDN and FVKESK. Written as DNA, the CDR3 is TGTGCCAGCGCCAGGGTAGCCCGGAACACCATATATTTT. Protein: CASARVARNTIYF.

The chain couples TRBV5-4 to TRBJ2-1, with 9 bases identical to TRBD2. The junction had 4 bases not matched to a gene; V was cut back by 1 base and J by 2 bases. Germline V gene sequence: CDR1 SGHNT, CDR2 YYREEE (reference sequence). The CDR3 extends over 16 amino acids. The CDR3 nucleotides read TGTGCCAGCAGCTTGAGGGCTAGCGGGACCTACAATGAGCAGTTCTTC. Protein product: CASSLRASGTYNEQFF.

The chain carries TRBV6-1 and TRBJ2-7; the D gene is possibly TRBD2 (6 bases). Germline V gene sequence: CDR1 MNHNS, CDR2 SASEGT. The ends were cut back, 3 bases at V and 12 bases at J, with 18 bases in the middle. The CDR3 length is 13 residues. The CDR3 here is CASSESRERRVYF. The CDR3 DNA reads as TGTGCCAGCAGTGAGTCCCGGGAACGGAGGGTGTACTTC.